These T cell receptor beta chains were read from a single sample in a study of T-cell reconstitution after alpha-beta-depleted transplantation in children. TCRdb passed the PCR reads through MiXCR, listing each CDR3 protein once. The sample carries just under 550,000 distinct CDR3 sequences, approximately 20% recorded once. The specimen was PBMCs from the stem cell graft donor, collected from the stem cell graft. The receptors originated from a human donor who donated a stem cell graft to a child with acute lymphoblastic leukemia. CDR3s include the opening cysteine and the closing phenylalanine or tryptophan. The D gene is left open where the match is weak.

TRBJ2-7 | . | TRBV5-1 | CASRGLAKYEQYF
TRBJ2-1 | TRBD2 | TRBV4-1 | CASSPREGGSVVNEQFF
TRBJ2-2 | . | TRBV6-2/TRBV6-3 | CASSYWYGLSGELFF
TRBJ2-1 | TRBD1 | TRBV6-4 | CASSDLTGGQAEQFF
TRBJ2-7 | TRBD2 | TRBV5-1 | CASTIAGARNEQYF
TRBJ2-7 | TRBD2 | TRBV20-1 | CSARITGLSQYEQYF
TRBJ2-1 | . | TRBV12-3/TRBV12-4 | CASSPPNDNEQFF
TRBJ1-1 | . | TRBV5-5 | CASSLEWIGAFF
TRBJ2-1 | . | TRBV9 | CASSVSVAVRYNEQFF
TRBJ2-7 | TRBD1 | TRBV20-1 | CSAREPGQPPYEQYF
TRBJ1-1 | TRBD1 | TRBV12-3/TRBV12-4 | CASTLGQGRWNTEAFF
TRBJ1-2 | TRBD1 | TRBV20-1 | CSARGQDDSGYTF
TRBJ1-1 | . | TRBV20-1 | CSAQFGRNTEAFF
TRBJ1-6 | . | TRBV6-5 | CASRFGMGNSPLHF
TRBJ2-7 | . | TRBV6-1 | CASSEQGLRTHEQYF
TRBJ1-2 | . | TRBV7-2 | CASSLEAGLLNYGYTF
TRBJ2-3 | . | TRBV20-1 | CSARDFSGVSDTQYF
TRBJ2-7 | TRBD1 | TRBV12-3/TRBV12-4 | CASSATGGLNEQYF
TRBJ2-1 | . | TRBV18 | CASSQLEGGNEQFF
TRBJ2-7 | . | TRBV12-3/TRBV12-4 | CASSFRTGTYEQYF
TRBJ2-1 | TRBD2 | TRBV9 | CASSVGLAGSYNDQFF
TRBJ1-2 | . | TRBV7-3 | CASRAGGANYGYTF
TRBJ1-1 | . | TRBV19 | CASNPGNTEAFF
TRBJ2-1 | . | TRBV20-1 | CCARDPRAQFDNEQFF
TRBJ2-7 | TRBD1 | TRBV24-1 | CATSNGQAPYEQYF
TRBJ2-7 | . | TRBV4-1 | CASSGAGRFAEQYF
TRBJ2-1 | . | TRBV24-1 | CATSDLGRLGEQFF
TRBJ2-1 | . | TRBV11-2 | CASSLYSLRTYNEQFF
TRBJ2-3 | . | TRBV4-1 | CASSQEVSAVKLDTQYF
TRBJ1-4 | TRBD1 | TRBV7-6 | CASSLGQGPEKLFF
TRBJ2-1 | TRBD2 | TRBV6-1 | CASSDLAGVTNEQFF
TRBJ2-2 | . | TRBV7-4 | CASSLQKRERSGELFF
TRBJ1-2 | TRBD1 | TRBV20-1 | CSAERDRDYGYTF
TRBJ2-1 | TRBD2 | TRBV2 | CAICTTSGKRFF
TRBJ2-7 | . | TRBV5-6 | CASSLKSADLSSYEQYF
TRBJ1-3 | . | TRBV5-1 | CASSRDILLGGRNTIYF
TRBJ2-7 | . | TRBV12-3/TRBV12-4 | CASRGSEQYF
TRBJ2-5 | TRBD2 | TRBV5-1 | CASSSSGSQETQYF
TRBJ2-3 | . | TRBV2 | CASSVRRRGTDTQYF
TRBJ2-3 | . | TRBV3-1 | CASSHRDSAADTQYF
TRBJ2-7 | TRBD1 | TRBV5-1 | CASSLQGEIQYF
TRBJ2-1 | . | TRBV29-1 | CSASGGPTGGNEQFF
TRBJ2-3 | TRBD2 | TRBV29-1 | CSVPPSTSGRAIFTDTQYF
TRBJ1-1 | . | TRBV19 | CASSIKVRDTEAFF
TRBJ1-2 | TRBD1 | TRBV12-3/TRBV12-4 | CASRPAGTGGLYGYTF
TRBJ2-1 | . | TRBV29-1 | CSVEDDLGDEQFF
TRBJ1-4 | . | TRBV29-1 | CSGGDGNEKLFF
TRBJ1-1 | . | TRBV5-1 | CASSLGTVNTEAFF
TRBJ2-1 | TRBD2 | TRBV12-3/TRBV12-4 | CASSLEKLAGAYNEQFF
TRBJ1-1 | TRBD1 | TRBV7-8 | CASSLAWTGGTEAFF
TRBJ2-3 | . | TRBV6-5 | CASSYTTGPNPFTDTQYF
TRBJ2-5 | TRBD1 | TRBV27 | CASSTRGLETQYF
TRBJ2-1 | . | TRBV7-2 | CASSLRPGGTYNEQFF
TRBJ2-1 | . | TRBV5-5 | CASSLARGQFYNEQFF
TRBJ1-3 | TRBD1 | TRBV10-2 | CASSHRGPSSGNTIYF